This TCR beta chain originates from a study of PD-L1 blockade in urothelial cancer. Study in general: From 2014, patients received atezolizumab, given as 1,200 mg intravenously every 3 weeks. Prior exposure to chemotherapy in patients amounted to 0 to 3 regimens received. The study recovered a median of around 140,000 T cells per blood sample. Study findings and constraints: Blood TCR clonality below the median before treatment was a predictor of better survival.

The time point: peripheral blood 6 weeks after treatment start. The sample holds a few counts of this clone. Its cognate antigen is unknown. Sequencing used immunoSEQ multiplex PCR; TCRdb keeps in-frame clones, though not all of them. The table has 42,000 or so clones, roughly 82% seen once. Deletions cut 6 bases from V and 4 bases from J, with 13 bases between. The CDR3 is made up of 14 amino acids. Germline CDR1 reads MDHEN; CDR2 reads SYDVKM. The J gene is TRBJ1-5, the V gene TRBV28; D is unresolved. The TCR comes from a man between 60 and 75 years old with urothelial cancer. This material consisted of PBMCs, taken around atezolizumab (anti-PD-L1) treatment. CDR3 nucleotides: TGTGCCAGCAGGTCCCTGGTAGCGAATCAGCCCCAGCATTTT. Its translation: CASRSLVANQPQHF.